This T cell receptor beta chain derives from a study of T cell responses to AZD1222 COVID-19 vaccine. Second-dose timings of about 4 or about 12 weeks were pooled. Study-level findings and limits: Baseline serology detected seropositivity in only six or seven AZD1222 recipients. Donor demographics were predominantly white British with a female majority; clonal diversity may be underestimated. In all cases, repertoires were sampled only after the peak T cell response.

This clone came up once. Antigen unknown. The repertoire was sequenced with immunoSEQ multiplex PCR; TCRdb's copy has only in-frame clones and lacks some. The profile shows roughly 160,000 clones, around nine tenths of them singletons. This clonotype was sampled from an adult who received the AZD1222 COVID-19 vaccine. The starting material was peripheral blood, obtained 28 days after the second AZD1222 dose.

The CDR3 sequence: CASSLGRWEGYTF. CDR3 nucleotide sequence: TGTGCCAGCAGCTTAGGCCGTTGGGAAGGCTACACCTTC. This rearrangement joins TRBV7-2 to TRBJ1-2; D is uncertain. With 1 base removed from V and 8 bases from J, the gap between germline ends came to 11 bases. Germline CDR1 SGHTA, CDR2 FQGNSA. The CDR3 runs to 13 residues.